This TCR beta chain was observed in a study of cytomegalovirus exposure and HLA in healthy donors. The study's findings and limits: Later on, an analysis tied 18,000 or so TCR beta sequences to HLA alleles at 0.05 false discovery rate. TCR sequences were mostly rare, though some public TCRs occurred in many donors.

Donors had nominal health at sampling but likely had unrecorded immune exposures. For this clone: The antigen remains undetermined.

PCR involved 60 Vbeta and 13 Jbeta primers. The assay was immunoSEQ multiplex PCR, and TCRdb's table has in-frame clones only and misses some. The sample includes fewer than 70,000 clones, 73% of them seen just once. This receptor was identified in a man in his forties or fifties in good health and CMV-seronegative. Sequenced input: PBMCs.

CDR3 nucleotide sequence: TGTGCCAGCAGACGAGGGAGCGTCTCCTACGAGCAGTACTTC. It yields the protein CASRRGSVSYEQYF. The V and J genes are TRBV7-2 and TRBJ2-7, with D possibly being TRBD2 (5 bases). Trimming removed 6 bases from V and 0 bases from J, with 12 bases in between. Looked up from germline, CDR1 is SGHTA and CDR2 is FQGNSA. This CDR3 region has 14 residues.